Below, 21 T cell receptor beta chains from the same sample are listed, as sequenced in a study of shared clonotypes between healthy human individuals. Produced via immunoSEQ multiplex PCR; TCRdb's table is partial and in-frame only. This sample has around 550,000 clones, with 90% to 96% found just once. Sequenced material: naive CD4+ T cells sorted from blood. Subset of the sample: CD45RA+ positively selected. Every receptor here comes from a woman in her 30s in good health.

The rearrangement uses TRBV2 and TRBJ1-6; maybe TRBD1 (5 bases). Per germline, CDR1 SNHLY and CDR2 FYNNEI. Trimming stripped 2 bases from V and 7 bases from J, with 21 bases between. The CDR3 covers 18 residues. CDR3 amino acids: CASSEPIRPGGGNSPLHF. DNA of the CDR3: TGTGCCAGCAGTGAACCTATTAGGCCCGGGGGAGGAAATTCACCCCTCCACTTT.

J is TRBJ2-5 and V is TRBV5-8; 8 bases agree with TRBD2. J lost 5 bases, V lost 4 bases, and 13 bases had no gene match. This CDR3 region has 16 residues. In germline, CDR1 is SGHTS, CDR2 YDEGEE. Written as DNA, the CDR3 is TGTGCCAGCAGCCTCGGGACTAGGAGGTCGCTGGAGACCCAGTACTTC. It specifies CASSLGTRRSLETQYF.

The rearrangement uses TRBV6-1 and TRBJ1-1; no clear D. The germline CDR1 and CDR2 sequences are MNHNS and SASEGT. Trimming left V 6 bases short and J 0 bases short, with 8 bases between. The CDR3 sequence is 13 residues long. The CDR3 loop is CASRNRMNTEAFF. CDR3 nucleotides: TGTGCCAGCAGGAACAGAATGAACACTGAAGCTTTCTTT.

The chain carries TRBV6-5 and TRBJ1-1, with 11 bases aligning to TRBD1. Germline loops: CDR1 MNHEY, CDR2 SVGAGI. The V segment lost 5 bases and the J segment 4 bases; nucleotides outside the gene matches: 3. The CDR3 is made up of 14 amino acids. The CDR3 DNA reads as TGTGCCAGCAGTCCGGACAGGGGGCTCACTGAAGCTTTCTTT. Encoded protein: CASSPDRGLTEAFF.

The chain is built from TRBV5-4 and TRBJ2-7, with TRBD2 matching over 7 bases. The CDR3 is 15 residues long. Per germline, CDR1 SGHNT and CDR2 YYREEE (reference sequence). The ends lost 2 bases at V and 5 bases at J; junction bases unmatched: 10. The CDR3 sequence: CASSLAAGVINEQYF. In DNA, the CDR3 is TGTGCCAGCAGCTTAGCGGCGGGAGTGATCAACGAGCAGTACTTC.

The chain is built from TRBV29-1 and TRBJ2-3; TRBD2 matches at 8 bases. The CDR3 sequence is 12 residues long. Per germline, CDR1 SQVTM and CDR2 ANQGSEA. Germline trimming cut 7 bases from V and 4 bases from J; bases unmatched to any gene: 4. The CDR3 nucleotides are TGCAGCGCCCCGACTAGCGCAGATACGCAGTATTTT. The encoded protein is CSAPTSADTQYF.

The rearrangement links TRBV15 to TRBJ2-1; 10 bases are a match to TRBD2. The ends lost 10 bases at V and 7 bases at J; junction bases unmatched: 10. Looked up from germline, CDR1 is LNHNV and CDR2 is YYDKDF (reference sequence). The CDR3 consists of 14 residues. CDR3 sequence: CANRPGLALNEQFF. CDR3 bases: TGTGCCAACAGACCGGGACTAGCGTTGAATGAGCAGTTCTTC.

This chain joins TRBV10-1 and TRBJ2-7; 12 nucleotides agree with TRBD2. CDR1 is WNHNN, CDR2 SYGVQD, per germline (reference sequence). This CDR3 region has 15 residues. Losses at the gene ends were 3 bases for V and 1 base for J; bases not matched to a gene: 1. CDR3 nucleotide sequence: TGCGCCAGCAGTGACGGGACTAGCGGGTCCTACGAGCAGTACTTC. It specifies CASSDGTSGSYEQYF.

The chain uses TRBV7-9 and TRBJ1-3; D unresolved. The CDR3 is 13 amino acids. The germline V gene encodes CDR1 SEHNR and CDR2 FQNEAQ (reference sequence). V was clipped by 4 bases and J by 2 bases, with 6 bases between them. CDR3 in DNA: TGTGCCAGCAGCTCCTTGGCTGGAAACACCATATATTTT. Residues: CASSSLAGNTIYF.

This clone appeared a single time. The V gene is TRBV9, the J gene TRBJ2-2; 12 bases map to TRBD2. Germline V gene sequence: CDR1 SGDLS, CDR2 YYNGEE. The J segment lost 7 bases and the V segment lost 5 bases, leaving 9 bases of the junction unmatched. The CDR3 contains 16 residues. CDR3 amino acids: CASSETSGRGYGELFF. In DNA form, the CDR3 reads TGTGCCAGCAGTGAGACTAGCGGGAGAGGATACGGGGAGCTGTTTTTT. The full variable domain, with the rest looked up from reference TRBV9 and TRBJ2-2, is DSGVTQTPKHLITATGQRVTLRCSPRSGDLSVYWYQQSLDQGLQFLIQYYNGEERAKGNILERFSAQQFPDLHSELNLSSLELGDSALYFCASSETSGRGYGELFFGEGSRLTVL.

The chain links TRBV15 to TRBJ2-7; a weak D match, TRBD2 (5 bases). The CDR3 sequence is 14 residues long. V lost 0 bases to trimming and J lost 6 bases, with 12 bases between them. Per the germline V gene, CDR1 is LNHNV and CDR2 is YYDKDF (reference sequence). The CDR3 DNA reads as TGTGCCACCAGCAGAGATATACTAGGGAGCGAGCAGTACTTC. It specifies CATSRDILGSEQYF.

The gene calls are TRBV18 and TRBJ2-5; the match to TRBD1 covers 10 bases. The J call is doubtful: the DNA matches TRBJ2-7 better. Germline V gene data show CDR1 as KGHSH and CDR2 as LQKENI. The CDR3 is 15 residues long. The CDR3 sequence: CASSPRTGGSYEQYF. CDR3 DNA: TGTGCCAGCTCACCCCGGACAGGGGGTTCCTACGAGCAGTACTTC.

V is TRBV5-4 and J is TRBJ2-5, with 8 bases identical to TRBD1. This CDR3 comprises 16 residues. Germline CDR1 is SGHNT and CDR2 is YYREEE (reference sequence). The V segment lost 4 bases and the J segment 11 bases; nucleotides outside the gene matches: 19. This CDR3 reads CASSNMRAGGLEEQYF. The CDR3 DNA is TGTGCCAGCAGCAATATGAGGGCAGGGGGCCTGGAGGAGCAGTACTTC.

The chain joins TRBV27 to TRBJ2-7; 7 bases line up with TRBD1. The CDR3 is 16 amino acids. CDR1 and CDR2 from the germline V gene are MNHEY and SMNVEV (reference sequence). V trimming: 4 bases; J trimming: 4 bases; junction bases outside the gene matches: 13. For the CDR3, the DNA is TGTGCCAGCAGTTCTCGTTCGGGGACAGCCCCTTACGAGCAGTACTTC. Amino acid sequence: CASSSRSGTAPYEQYF.

The chain joins TRBV2 to TRBJ2-1, with 10 bases matching TRBD2. Germline V gene lookup returns CDR1 SNHLY and CDR2 FYNNEI. The CDR3 is made up of 14 amino acids. With V trimmed by 5 bases and J by 12 bases, 10 bases remained unmatched. The CDR3: CASSTDPSGSRQFF. The CDR3 DNA sequence: TGTGCCAGCAGTACGGATCCTAGCGGGAGTCGGCAGTTCTTC.

CDR3 amino acids: CASSYSGTRNTGELFF. CDR3 in DNA: TGTGCCAGCAGCTACTCCGGGACCCGCAACACCGGGGAGCTGTTTTTT. This chain connects TRBV7-8 to TRBJ2-2; D tentatively reads TRBD1 or TRBD2 (5 bases each). The length of the CDR3 is 16 residues. V lost 4 bases, J lost 2 bases, and 14 bases lay in between. Germline V gives CDR1 SGHVS, CDR2 FQNEAQ.

This chain uses TRBV15 with TRBJ2-3; tentative D call: TRBD2 (6 bases). The CDR3 has 16 residues. CDR1 is LNHNV, CDR2 YYDKDF, per germline (reference sequence). Trimming removed 1 base from V and 2 bases from J, with 13 bases in between. The CDR3 DNA is TGTGCCACCAGCAGAGGCCTCGGGAGTGACACAGATACGCAGTATTTT. Amino acid sequence: CATSRGLGSDTDTQYF.

The chain uses TRBV14 and TRBJ1-2, with D unclear. The CDR3 is 15 amino acids. Trimming pared 3 bases from V and 5 bases from J, leaving 16 bases between. Germline-derived CDR1 and CDR2 are SGHDN and FVKESK. CDR3 DNA: TGTGCCAGCAGCCAGAGGTCAATAGGGCTGTATGGCTACACCTTC. It yields the protein CASSQRSIGLYGYTF.

A single count supports this clone. V usage is TRBV6-1 and J usage is TRBJ1-5, with D hard to call. CDR3 length equals 14 residues. V was pared by 2 bases and J by 6 bases, with 11 bases between. CDR1 is MNHNS and CDR2 is SASEGT in the germline V gene. The CDR3 sequence is CASSERWGGQPQHF. The CDR3 nucleotides read TGTGCCAGCAGTGAAAGGTGGGGTGGTCAGCCCCAGCATTTT.

The V call is TRBV28, the J call TRBJ2-7; D gene uncertain. CDR1 MDHEN and CDR2 SYDVKM come from the germline V gene. The CDR3 sequence is 15 residues long. The ends were cut back, 5 bases at V and 5 bases at J, with 19 bases in the middle. The CDR3 reads CASSGKWPVVDEQYF. The CDR3 region has the DNA TGTGCCAGCAGTGGGAAATGGCCCGTTGTGGACGAGCAGTACTTC. Full variable domain (rest looked up from reference TRBV28 and TRBJ2-7): DVKVTQSSRYLVKRTGEKVFLECVQDMDHENMFWYRQDPGLGLRLIYFSYDVKMKEKGDIPEGYSVSREKKERFSLILESASTNQTSMYLCASSGKWPVVDEQYFGPGTRLTVT.

V gene TRBV11-2 combines with J gene TRBJ2-3; 16 nucleotides agree with TRBD2. V shed 2 bases, J shed 6 bases, and the junction held 8 bases outside the gene matches. The CDR3 covers 18 residues. Germline V gives CDR1 SGHAT, CDR2 FQNNGV. The CDR3 nucleotides are TGTGCCAGCAGCTTATCGGGACTAGCGGGAGGGACGGGGGATACGCAGTATTTT. It codes for CASSLSGLAGGTGDTQYF.